The rows below give T cell receptor beta chains drawn from one sample of a study of molecular identifiers for immune sequencing clone quantification. TCRdb analysed the PCR reads with MiXCR anew, one entry per CDR3 protein. The data contain tens of thousands of distinct CDR3 sequences, roughly 19% of them singletons. Sequencing was performed on naive CD8+ T cells from blood, with Jurkat cell RNA spiked in. These receptors all stem from a human donor in good health. Some libraries in this study had Jurkat cell RNA spiked in. CDR3s include the opening cysteine and the closing phenylalanine or tryptophan. The order of the fields is V gene, clone size, J gene, CDR3 length, D gene, CDR3 DNA, CDR3 protein. The D gene is left open where the match is weak. Clone size is given for some rows only: seen once, a few or many times, or a class if the clone is expanded.

TRBV4-2	many	TRBJ2-6	20	.	TGTGCCAGCAGCCAAGAGGGATTGGGGTTTCCCTACTCTGGGGCCAACGTCCTGACTTTC	CASSQEGLGFPYSGANVLTF
TRBV5-5	many	TRBJ2-1	15	.	TGTGCCAGCAGTTCCGACAGCCTGAGCTACAATGAGCAGTTCTTC	CASSSDSLSYNEQFF
TRBV14	.	TRBJ2-1	16	.	TGTGCCAGCAGCCAAGATGAGGGAGGCTCCTACAATGAGCAGTTCTTC	CASSQDEGGSYNEQFF
TRBV13	many	TRBJ1-1	13	.	TGTGCCAGCAATTTCAGGATGAACACTGAAGCTTTCTTT	CASNFRMNTEAFF
TRBV9	many	TRBJ2-7	13	.	TGTGCCAGCAGCGCTGGGAGCGCCTACGAGCAGTACTTC	CASSAGSAYEQYF
TRBV4-3	.	TRBJ2-7	14	.	TGCGCCAGCAGCCAAGGCCCGGTCGTCTACGAGCAGTACTTC	CASSQGPVVYEQYF
TRBV6-5	many	TRBJ2-1	11	.	TGTGCCAGCAGTTCCTACGATGAGCAGTTCTTC	CASSSYDEQFF
TRBV7-9	many	TRBJ2-1	15	.	TGTGCCAGCACGACCGGGATAACTGGGCTGGGTGAGCAGTTCTTC	CASTTGITGLGEQFF
TRBV20-1	.	TRBJ2-3	13	.	TGCAGTGCTAGAATAGGCAGGGCTCATTCGCAGTATTTT	CSARIGRAHSQYF
TRBV6-5	many	TRBJ2-7	15	TRBD1	TGTGCCAGCAGTTACGGTACAGGGGGCGTTTACGAGCAGTACTTC	CASSYGTGGVYEQYF
TRBV24-1	many	TRBJ2-3	16	TRBD1	TGTGCCACCAGTGATTCGCCGGGACAGGGGGCATATACGCAGTATTTT	CATSDSPGQGAYTQYF